The text below deals with one TCR beta chain. Its antigen is as yet unknown. This entry is derived from a study of cytomegalovirus exposure and HLA in healthy donors. Study observations and caveats: A later analysis associated 16,951 TCR beta sequences with HLA alleles at a 0.05 false discovery rate. The classifier reportedly diagnosed cytomegalovirus status with high sensitivity and specificity.

In the PCR, 60 Vbeta and 13 Jbeta primers were used. Per the authors' pipeline: Around 11 million shared chains were among the about 80 million unique TCR beta chains that a later analysis counted. The data were produced by immunoSEQ multiplex PCR, yet TCRdb's version contains in-frame clones alone and is incomplete. That table furnishes V, J and clone size, whereas the DNA furnished D and trimming. The sample holds some 160,000 clones, about three quarters seen once. The CDR3 is 15 amino acids. Trimming left V 8 bases short and J 7 bases short, with 18 bases between. The germline V gene encodes CDR1 MGHRA and CDR2 YSYEKL.

The chain links TRBV4-1 to TRBJ1-6, with a tentative D call TRBD1 (5 bases). Sample: PBMCs. The TCR originated in a woman in her thirties in good health and CMV-seronegative. The CDR3: CASSPGGNFNSPLHF. The CDR3 coding sequence is TGCGCCAGCTCCCCGGGGGGGAACTTCAATTCACCCCTCCACTTT.